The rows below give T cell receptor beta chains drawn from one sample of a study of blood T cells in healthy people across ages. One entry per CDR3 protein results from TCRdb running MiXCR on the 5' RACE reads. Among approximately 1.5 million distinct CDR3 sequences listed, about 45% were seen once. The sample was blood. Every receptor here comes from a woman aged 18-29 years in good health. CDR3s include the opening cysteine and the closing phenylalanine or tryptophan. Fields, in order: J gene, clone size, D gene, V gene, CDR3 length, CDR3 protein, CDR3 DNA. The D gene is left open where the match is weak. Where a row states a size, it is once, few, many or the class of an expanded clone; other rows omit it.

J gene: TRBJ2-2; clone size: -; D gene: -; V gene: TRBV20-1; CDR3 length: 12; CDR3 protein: CSAQPNTGELFF; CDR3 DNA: TGCAGTGCCCAACCCAACACCGGGGAGCTGTTTTTT
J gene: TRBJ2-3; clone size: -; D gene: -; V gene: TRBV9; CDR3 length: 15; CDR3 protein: CASSVVGAPTDTQYF; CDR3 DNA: TGTGCCAGCAGCGTAGTGGGGGCCCCCACAGATACGCAGTATTTT
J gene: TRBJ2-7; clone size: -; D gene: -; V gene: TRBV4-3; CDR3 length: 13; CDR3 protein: CASSQEWAYEQYF; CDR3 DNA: TGCGCCAGCAGCCAAGAATGGGCCTACGAGCAGTACTTC
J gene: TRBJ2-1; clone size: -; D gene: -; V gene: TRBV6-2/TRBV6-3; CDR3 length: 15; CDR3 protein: CASSYGRGHRNEQFF; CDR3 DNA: TGTGCCAGCAGTTACGGTAGGGGCCATCGGAATGAGCAGTTCTTC
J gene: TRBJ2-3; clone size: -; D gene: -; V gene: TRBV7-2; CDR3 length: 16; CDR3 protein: CASSAPIGSHTDTQYF; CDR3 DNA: TGTGCCAGCAGCGCCCCCATCGGCAGCCACACAGATACGCAGTATTTT
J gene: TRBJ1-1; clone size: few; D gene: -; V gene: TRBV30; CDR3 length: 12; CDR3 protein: CAWSRGVTEAFF; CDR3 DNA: TGTGCCTGGAGTAGAGGAGTCACTGAAGCTTTCTTT
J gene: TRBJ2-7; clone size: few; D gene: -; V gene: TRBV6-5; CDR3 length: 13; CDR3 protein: CATMRGPAYEQYF; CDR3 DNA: TGTGCGACGATGCGAGGACCAGCCTACGAGCAGTACTTC
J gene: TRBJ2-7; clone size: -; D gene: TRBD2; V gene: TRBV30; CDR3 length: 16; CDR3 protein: CAWSALRTSDRGEQYF; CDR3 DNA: TGTGCCTGGAGTGCCCTGCGGACTAGCGATCGGGGCGAGCAGTACTTC
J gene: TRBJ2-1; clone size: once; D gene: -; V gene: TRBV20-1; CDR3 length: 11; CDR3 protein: CSVVGQQEQFF; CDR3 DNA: TGCAGTGTTGTGGGGCAGCAGGAGCAGTTCTTC
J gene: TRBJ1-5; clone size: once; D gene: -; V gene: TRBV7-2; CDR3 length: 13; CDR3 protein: CASSLSWAQPQHF; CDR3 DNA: TGTGCCAGCAGCTTATCTTGGGCTCAGCCCCAGCATTTT
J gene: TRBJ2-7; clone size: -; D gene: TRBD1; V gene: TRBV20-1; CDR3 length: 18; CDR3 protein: CSARVPGQGDLDSYEQYF; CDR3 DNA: TGCAGTGCTAGAGTCCCGGGACAGGGGGATCTCGACTCCTACGAGCAGTACTTC
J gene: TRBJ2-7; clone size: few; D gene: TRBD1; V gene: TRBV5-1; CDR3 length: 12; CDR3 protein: CASSPTGDVQYF; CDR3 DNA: TGCGCCAGCAGCCCAACAGGGGATGTGCAGTACTTC
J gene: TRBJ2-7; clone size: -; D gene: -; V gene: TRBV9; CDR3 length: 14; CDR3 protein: CASSDHQGSYEQYF; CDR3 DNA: TGTGCCAGCAGCGATCACCAGGGTTCCTACGAGCAGTACTTC
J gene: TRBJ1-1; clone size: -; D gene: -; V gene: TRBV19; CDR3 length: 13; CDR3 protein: CASTSTRRTEAFF; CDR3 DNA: TGTGCCAGTACCTCGACTCGACGGACTGAAGCTTTCTTT
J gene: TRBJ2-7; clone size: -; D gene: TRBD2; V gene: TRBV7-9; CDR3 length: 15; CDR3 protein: CASSPTSGRQNEQYF; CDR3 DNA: TGTGCCAGCAGCCCGACTAGCGGGAGACAGAACGAGCAGTACTTC
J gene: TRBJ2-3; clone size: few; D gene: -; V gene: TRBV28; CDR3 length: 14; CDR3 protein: CASSLGMYTDTQYF; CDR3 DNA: TGTGCCAGCAGTTTGGGGATGTACACAGATACGCAGTATTTT
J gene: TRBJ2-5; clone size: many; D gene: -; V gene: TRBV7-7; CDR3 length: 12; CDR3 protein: CAVRALGYEQYF; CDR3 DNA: TGTGCTGTTAGGGCCCTCGGCTATGAGCAGTACTTC
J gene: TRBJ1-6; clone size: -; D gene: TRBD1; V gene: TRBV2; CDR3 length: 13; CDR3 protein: CASTDREASPLHF; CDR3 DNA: TGTGCCAGCACCGACAGGGAGGCATCACCCCTCCACTTT
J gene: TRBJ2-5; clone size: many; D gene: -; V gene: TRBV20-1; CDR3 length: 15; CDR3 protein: CSARDGAGVGETQYF; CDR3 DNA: TGCAGTGCTAGAGACGGAGCCGGGGTCGGGGAGACCCAGTACTTC
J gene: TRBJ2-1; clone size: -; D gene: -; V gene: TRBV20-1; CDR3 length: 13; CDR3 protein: CSADSPSYNEQFF; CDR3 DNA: TGCAGTGCAGATTCCCCCTCCTACAATGAGCAGTTCTTC
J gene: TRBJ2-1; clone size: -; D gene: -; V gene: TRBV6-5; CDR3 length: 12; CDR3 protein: CASTGLTEEQFF; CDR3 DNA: TGTGCCAGCACTGGACTAACTGAAGAGCAGTTCTTC
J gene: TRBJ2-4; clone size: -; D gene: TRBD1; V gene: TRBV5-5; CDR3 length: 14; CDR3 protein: CASSLARTGGEQYF; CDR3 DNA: TGTGCCAGCAGCTTGGCGCGGACAGGGGGGGAGCAGTACTTC
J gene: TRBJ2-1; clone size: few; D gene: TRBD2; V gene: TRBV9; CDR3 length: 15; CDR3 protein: CASSLAGALGNEQFF; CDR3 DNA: TGTGCCAGCAGCCTAGCGGGAGCACTAGGCAATGAGCAGTTCTTC
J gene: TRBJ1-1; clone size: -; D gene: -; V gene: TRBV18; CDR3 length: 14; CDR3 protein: CASYLGRGNTEAFF; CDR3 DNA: TGTGCCAGCTACCTGGGACGGGGAAACACTGAAGCTTTCTTT
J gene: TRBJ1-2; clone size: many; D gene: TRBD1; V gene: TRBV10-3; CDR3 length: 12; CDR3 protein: CAITGQGSGYTF; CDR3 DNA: TGTGCCATCACTGGACAGGGCAGTGGCTACACCTTC
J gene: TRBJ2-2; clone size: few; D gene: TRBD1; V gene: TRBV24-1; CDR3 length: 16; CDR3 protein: CATSDHRGRTTGELFF; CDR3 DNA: TGTGCCACCAGTGATCACAGGGGGCGGACCACCGGGGAGCTGTTTTTT
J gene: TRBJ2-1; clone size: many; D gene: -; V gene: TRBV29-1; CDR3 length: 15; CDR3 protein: CSVEQSWSSYNEQFF; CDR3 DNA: TGCAGCGTTGAACAGAGTTGGAGCTCCTACAATGAGCAGTTCTTC
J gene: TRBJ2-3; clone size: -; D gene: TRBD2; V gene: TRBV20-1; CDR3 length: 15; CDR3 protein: CSGSGGPGLTDTQYF; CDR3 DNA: TGCAGTGGGAGCGGGGGGCCAGGGCTCACAGATACGCAGTATTTT
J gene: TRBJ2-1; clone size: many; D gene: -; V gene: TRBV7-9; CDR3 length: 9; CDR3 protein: CASGDEQFF; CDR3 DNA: TGTGCCAGCGGCGATGAGCAGTTCTTC
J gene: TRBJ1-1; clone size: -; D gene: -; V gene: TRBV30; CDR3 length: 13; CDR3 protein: CAWSVDSGTEAFF; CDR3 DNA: TGTGCCTGGAGTGTCGACAGCGGCACTGAAGCTTTCTTT
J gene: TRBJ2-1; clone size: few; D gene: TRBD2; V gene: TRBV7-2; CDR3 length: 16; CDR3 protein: CASSWTSGGPYNEQFF; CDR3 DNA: TGTGCCAGCAGCTGGACTAGCGGGGGGCCCTACAATGAGCAGTTCTTC
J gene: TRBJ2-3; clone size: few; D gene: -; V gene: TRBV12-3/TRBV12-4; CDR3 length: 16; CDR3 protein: CASSLRSQSYTDTQYF; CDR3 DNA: TGTGCCAGCAGTTTAAGGTCGCAGAGCTACACGGATACGCAGTATTTT
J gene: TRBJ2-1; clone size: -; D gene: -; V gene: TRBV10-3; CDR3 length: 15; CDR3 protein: CAISESGGNYNEQFF; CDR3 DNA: TGTGCCATCAGTGAATCAGGGGGGAATTACAATGAGCAGTTCTTC
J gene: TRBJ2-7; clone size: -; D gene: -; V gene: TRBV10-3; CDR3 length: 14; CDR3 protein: CAICEFGRDNEQYF; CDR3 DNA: TGTGCCATCTGTGAGTTTGGGCGGGATAATGAGCAGTACTTC
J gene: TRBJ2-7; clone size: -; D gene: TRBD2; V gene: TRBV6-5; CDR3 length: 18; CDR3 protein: CASSYSLASGATLYEQYF; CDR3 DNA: TGTGCCAGCAGTTACTCCCTTGCTAGCGGGGCCACCCTCTACGAGCAGTACTTC
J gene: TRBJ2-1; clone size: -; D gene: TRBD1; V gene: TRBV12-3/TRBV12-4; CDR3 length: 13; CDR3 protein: CASRGQFWLEQFF; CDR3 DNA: TGTGCCAGCAGGGGACAGTTTTGGCTTGAGCAGTTCTTC
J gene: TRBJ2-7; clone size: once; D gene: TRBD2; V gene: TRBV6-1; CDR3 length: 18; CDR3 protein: CASSPGLSGGSSYNEQYF; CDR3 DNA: TGTGCCAGCAGTCCGGGACTATCGGGGGGTAGCTCCTACAATGAGCAGTACTTC
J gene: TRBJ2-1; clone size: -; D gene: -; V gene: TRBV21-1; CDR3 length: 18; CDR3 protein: CASSRRKPDRGHLNEQFF; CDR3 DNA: TGTGCCAGCAGCAGGCGTAAACCGGACAGGGGGCATTTGAATGAGCAGTTCTTC
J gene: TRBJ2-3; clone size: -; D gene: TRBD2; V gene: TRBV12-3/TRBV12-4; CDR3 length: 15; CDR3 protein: CASSLVVGGIDTQYF; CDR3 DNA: TGTGCCAGCAGTTTAGTTGTCGGGGGGATAGATACGCAGTATTTT
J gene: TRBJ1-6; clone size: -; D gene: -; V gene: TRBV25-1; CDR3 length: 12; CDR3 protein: CASRQGPAPLHF; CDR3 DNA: TGTGCCAGCAGGCAGGGACCGGCACCCCTCCACTTT
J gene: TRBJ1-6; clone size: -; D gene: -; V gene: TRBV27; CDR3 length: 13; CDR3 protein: CASSAGYGSPLHF; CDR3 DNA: TGTGCCAGCAGCGCAGGGTATGGTTCACCCCTCCACTTT
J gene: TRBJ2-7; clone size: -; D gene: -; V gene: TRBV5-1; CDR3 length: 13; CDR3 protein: CASSRTGRDEQYF; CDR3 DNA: TGCGCCAGCAGCCGGACAGGGAGGGACGAGCAGTACTTC
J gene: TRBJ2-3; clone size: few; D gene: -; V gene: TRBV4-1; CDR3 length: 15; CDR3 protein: CASSLAAVSTDTQYF; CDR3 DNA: TGCGCCAGCAGCCTCGCCGCGGTCTCCACAGATACGCAGTATTTT
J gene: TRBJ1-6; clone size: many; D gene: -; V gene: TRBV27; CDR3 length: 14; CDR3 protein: CASSYGTGNSPLHF; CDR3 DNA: TGTGCCAGCAGTTATGGGACGGGGAATTCACCCCTCCACTTT
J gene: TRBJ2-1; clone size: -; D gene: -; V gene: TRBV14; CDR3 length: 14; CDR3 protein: CASSQDGYYNEQFF; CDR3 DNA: TGTGCCAGCAGCCAAGACGGATACTACAATGAGCAGTTCTTC
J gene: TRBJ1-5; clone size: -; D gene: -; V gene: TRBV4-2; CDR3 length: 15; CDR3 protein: CASSQDSPGTQPEHF; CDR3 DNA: TGTGCCAGCAGCCAAGATTCCCCAGGTACGCAGCCCGAGCATTTT
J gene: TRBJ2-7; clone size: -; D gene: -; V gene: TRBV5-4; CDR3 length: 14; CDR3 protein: CASSEARGGYEQYF; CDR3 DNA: TGTGCCAGCAGCGAGGCCAGGGGGGGGTACGAGCAGTACTTC
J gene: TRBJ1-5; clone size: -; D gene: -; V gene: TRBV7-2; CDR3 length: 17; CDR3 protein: CASSLFVVQGFAQPQHF; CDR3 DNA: TGTGCCAGCAGCTTATTTGTCGTGCAGGGGTTCGCTCAGCCCCAGCATTTT
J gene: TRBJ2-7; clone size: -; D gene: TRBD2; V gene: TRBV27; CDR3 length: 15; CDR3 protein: CASSLSSGRGAEQYF; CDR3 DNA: TGTGCCAGCAGTTTATCGAGCGGGAGAGGGGCTGAGCAGTACTTC
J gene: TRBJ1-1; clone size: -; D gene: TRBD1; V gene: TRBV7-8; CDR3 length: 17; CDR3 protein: CASSLKTGAHMNTEAFF; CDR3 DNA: TGTGCCAGCAGCCTCAAGACAGGGGCCCACATGAACACTGAAGCTTTCTTT
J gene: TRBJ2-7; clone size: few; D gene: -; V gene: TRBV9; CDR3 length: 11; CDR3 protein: CASSAGLSLYF; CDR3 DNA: TGTGCCAGCAGCGCGGGCCTCTCCCTGTACTTC